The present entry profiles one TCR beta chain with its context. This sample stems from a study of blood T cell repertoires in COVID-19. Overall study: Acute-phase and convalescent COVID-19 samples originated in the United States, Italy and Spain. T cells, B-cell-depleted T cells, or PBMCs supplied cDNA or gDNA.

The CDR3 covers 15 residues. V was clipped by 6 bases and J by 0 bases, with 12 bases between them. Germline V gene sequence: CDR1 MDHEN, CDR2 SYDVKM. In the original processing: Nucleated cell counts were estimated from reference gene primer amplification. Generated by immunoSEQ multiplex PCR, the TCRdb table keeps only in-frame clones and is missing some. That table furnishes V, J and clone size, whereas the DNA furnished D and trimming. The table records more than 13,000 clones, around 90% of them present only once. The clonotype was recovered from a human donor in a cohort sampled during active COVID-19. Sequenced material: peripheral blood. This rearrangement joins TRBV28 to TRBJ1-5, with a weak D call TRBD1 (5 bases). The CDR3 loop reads CASSRGVYSNQPQHF. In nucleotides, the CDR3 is TGTGCCAGCAGCCGGGGGGTTTATAGCAATCAGCCCCAGCATTTT.